This T cell receptor beta chain emerged from a study of blood T cell repertoires in COVID-19. Clinical history reported by participants formed the basis on which cohorts were assigned. J lost 10 bases, V lost 2 bases, and 9 bases had no gene match. CDR3 length equals 15 residues. Per the germline V gene, CDR1 is SGHVS and CDR2 is FQNEAQ. TCRdb's copy holds only in-frame clones and misses some; the assay was immunoSEQ multiplex PCR. There are hundreds of thousands of clones in the sample; roughly nine tenths occur only once, and approximately 3% lies in the top ten. V is TRBV7-8 and J is TRBJ2-1; 9 bases line up with TRBD2. Sequencing was performed on PBMCs or T cells enriched from blood (not recorded which). The sequence was obtained from a woman aged 45-65 years who had recovered from COVID-19. In DNA, the CDR3 is TGTGCCAGCAGCTTATTTGCGGGAGGGCCAGGGGAGCAGTTCTTC. Translation gives CASSLFAGGPGEQFF.